These T cell receptor beta chains were read from a single sample in a study of blood T cell repertoires in COVID-19. The method was immunoSEQ multiplex PCR; TCRdb's version includes in-frame clones alone and lacks a portion of them. The sample has roughly 230,000 clones; 88% are singletons. The sequenced sample was peripheral blood. The receptors were sampled from an older man with acute or convalescent COVID-19. Each CDR3 is given with its conserved first and last residue. D genes are given only for firm matches. Size tells how often a clone was seen (once, few, many) or the class of an expanded clone, and some rows leave it out.

size,J,V,D,DNA,CDR3
NA,TRBJ1-5,TRBV28,TRBD1,TGTGCCAGCAGTCAAGGACAGGCCTATAGCAATCAGCCCCAGCATTTT,CASSQGQAYSNQPQHF
once,TRBJ2-1,TRBV6-6,TRBD1,TGTGCCAGCAGACCCGGACAGGGAAACAATGAGCAGTTCTTC,CASRPGQGNNEQFF
NA,TRBJ1-4,TRBV3-1/TRBV3-2,NA,TGTGCCAGCAGCCTTTTGGGGGAGGGCGGAAAACTGTTTTTT,CASSLLGEGGKLFF
few,TRBJ1-3,TRBV5-6,TRBD1,TGTGCCAGCAGCTGGGGACAGGCAACTGGAAACACCATATATTTT,CASSWGQATGNTIYF
few,TRBJ2-1,TRBV5-1,TRBD2,TGCGCCAGCAGCTTATCAGGGGGGACTAGCGGGAGGGCCCTCTACAATGAGCAGTTCTTC,CASSLSGGTSGRALYNEQFF
NA,TRBJ1-1,TRBV11-2,NA,TGTGCCTCACATCTTACCCCAGGGAAGGGCACTGAAGCTTTCTTT,CASHLTPGKGTEAFF
few,TRBJ2-2,TRBV7-9,NA,TGTGCCAGCAGACCCCGGGACACCAACACCGGGGAGCTGTTTTTT,CASRPRDTNTGELFF
NA,TRBJ2-3,TRBV5-1,TRBD2,TGCGCCAGCAGCTTGATCCTGGCGGGAGGGCAAGATACGCAGTATTTT,CASSLILAGGQDTQYF
NA,TRBJ2-3,TRBV7-2,NA,TGTGCCAGCAGCTCATCCCCCCGGGGGGCGGATACGCAGTATTTT,CASSSSPRGADTQYF
NA,TRBJ1-5,TRBV6-1,TRBD1,TGTGCCAGCAGTGAAGGGGGACAGGGGGCAGAGCCCCAGCATTTT,CASSEGGQGAEPQHF
NA,TRBJ2-1,TRBV28,NA,TGTGCCAGCAGAGGAGGTACTAAAGCACCCCTCTACAATGAGCAGTTCTTC,CASRGGTKAPLYNEQFF
NA,TRBJ2-3,TRBV4-2,NA,TGTGCCAGCAGCCACGACGTCGGAGCGGCAAACACAGATACGCAGTATTTT,CASSHDVGAANTDTQYF
NA,TRBJ2-1,TRBV19,NA,TGTGCCAGTGCCGGGACAAACTACAATGAGCAGTTCTTC,CASAGTNYNEQFF
few,TRBJ2-3,TRBV5-1,NA,TGCGCCAGCAGCCCCCGAGAGGGAGATACGCAGTATTTT,CASSPREGDTQYF
many,TRBJ2-7,TRBV19,NA,TGTGCCAGTAGTATACGCGCGTCAGGGCCCCCTTACGAGCAGTACTTC,CASSIRASGPPYEQYF
NA,TRBJ1-6,TRBV28,TRBD1,TGTGCCAGCAGTTCCGGGACAGGGAGAGGGTCACCCCTCCACTTT,CASSSGTGRGSPLHF
NA,TRBJ2-7,TRBV5-1,NA,TGCGCCAGCAGCACCATCGGGGGAGGTGGCGAGCAGTACTTC,CASSTIGGGGEQYF
NA,TRBJ2-5,TRBV4-2,TRBD2,TGTGCCAGCAGCCAAGATGGGGGACTAGGGGACGGAGAGACCCAGTACTTC,CASSQDGGLGDGETQYF
NA,TRBJ2-3,TRBV5-1,TRBD2,TGCGCCAGCAGCTTGGTCCTAGCGGGAGCACGGGGCACAGATACGCAGTATTTT,CASSLVLAGARGTDTQYF
NA,TRBJ1-1,TRBV5-6,NA,TGTGCCAGCAGTCAAACAGGGAACGAAGCTTTCTTT,CASSQTGNEAFF
NA,TRBJ1-4,TRBV6-5,TRBD1,TGTGCCAGCAGGAAGACAGGGTTGGGTGAAAAACTGTTTTTT,CASRKTGLGEKLFF
NA,TRBJ1-6,TRBV19,NA,TGTGCCAGTAGAGGGAGCGGGTTGAGCTCCTATAATTCACCCCTCCACTTT,CASRGSGLSSYNSPLHF
NA,TRBJ2-1,TRBV7-4,NA,TGTGCCAGCAGCTTCTCCTTGCGGGAACGCTACAATGAGCAGTTCTTC,CASSFSLRERYNEQFF
NA,TRBJ1-1,TRBV11-2,TRBD1,TGTGCCAGCAGCTTTGGGTCAGGGGGACGCACTGAAGCTTTCTTT,CASSFGSGGRTEAFF
NA,TRBJ2-5,TRBV7-9,NA,TGTGCCAGCACCAGGGAGGAGACCCAGTACTTC,CASTREETQYF
NA,TRBJ1-2,TRBV27,TRBD1,TGTGCCAGCAGATCGAGGGACAGGGAACGCTATGGCTACACCTTC,CASRSRDRERYGYTF
NA,TRBJ1-1,TRBV19,TRBD1,TGTGCCAGTCTTAGGACAGGGGTCATGAACACTGAAGCTTTCTTT,CASLRTGVMNTEAFF
NA,TRBJ2-1,TRBV6-5,TRBD2,TGTGCCAGCAGGGGCGGGAGGACCGTTAGGAGTGAGCAGTTCTTC,CASRGGRTVRSEQFF
NA,TRBJ1-3,TRBV6-5,TRBD1,TGTGCCAGCAGCTCGACAGGGGTAGTTGGAAACACCATATATTTT,CASSSTGVVGNTIYF